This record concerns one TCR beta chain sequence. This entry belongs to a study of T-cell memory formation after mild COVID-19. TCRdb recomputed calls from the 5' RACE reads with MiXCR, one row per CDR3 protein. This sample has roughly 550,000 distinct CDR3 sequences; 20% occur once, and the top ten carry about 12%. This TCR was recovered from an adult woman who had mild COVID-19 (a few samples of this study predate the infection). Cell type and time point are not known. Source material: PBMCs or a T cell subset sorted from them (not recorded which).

DNA for the CDR3: TGCGCCAGCAGCCCCGGGAGTAGCGGGAGGCCCTTCAATGAGCAGTTCTTC. This codes for CASSPGSSGRPFNEQFF. V is TRBV5-1 and J is TRBJ2-1; the match to TRBD2 covers 10 bases. After removal of 4 bases from V and 6 bases from J, the junction contained 13 bases not matched to a gene. This CDR3 spans 17 amino acids. Per the germline V gene, CDR1 is SGHRS and CDR2 is YFSETQ.